This TCR beta chain was retrieved from a study of T cells in Graves' hyperthyroidism and ophthalmopathy. On this clonotype: Just one base apart from a much larger clone, this may be a read error.

TCR beta CDR3 sequences were amplified from RNA transcripts. The study used the HTBI primer set for a first-round RT-PCR of the TCR CDR3. TCRdb used MiXCR to reprocess the multiplex PCR reads, holding one entry per CDR3 protein. The sample has more than 500,000 distinct CDR3 sequences; 14% are singletons. Specimen: blood. The sequence was obtained from a woman aged 40 to 50 with Graves' hyperthyroidism.

In nucleotides, the CDR3 is TGCAGTGCTACGGCGAGAGGTTATGAGCAGTTCTTC. This gives the protein CSATARGYEQFF. The rearrangement links TRBV20-1 to TRBJ2-1; no clear D. V was trimmed by 4 bases and J by 8 bases, leaving 12 bases between them. The CDR3 covers 12 residues. Germline lookup yields CDR1 DFQATT and CDR2 SNEGSKA (reference sequence).